The 21 T cell receptor beta chains reported below all come from one sample, sequenced in a study of T-cell reconstitution after alpha-beta-depleted transplantation in children. This sample's TCRbeta library carried unique molecular identifier barcodes. TCRdb re-called the PCR reads with MiXCR, one entry per CDR3 protein. The sample shows some 220,000 distinct CDR3 sequences, 8% to 9.5% of them seen only once. The source was PBMCs from the stem cell graft donor, collected from the stem cell graft. These receptors were obtained from a human donor who donated a stem cell graft to a child with acute lymphoblastic leukemia.

The CDR3 loop reads CASSLGEDNYGYTF. In DNA form, the CDR3 reads TGTGCCAGCAGTTTGGGGGAGGATAATTATGGCTACACCTTC. V and J are TRBV6-5 and TRBJ1-2, with D possibly matching TRBD1 (5 bases). The CDR3 has 14 amino acids. V lost 4 bases, J lost 5 bases, and 14 bases lay in between. Germline-derived CDR1 and CDR2 are MNHEY and SVGAGI.

The gene calls are TRBV7-2 and TRBJ2-2; 8 bases fit TRBD1. This CDR3 has 17 amino acids. CDR1 and CDR2 from the germline V gene are SGHTA and FQGNSA. The J segment lost 3 bases and the V segment lost 2 bases, leaving 8 bases of the junction unmatched. This CDR3 is CASSLSPADRDTGELFF. The CDR3 coding sequence is TGTGCCAGCAGCTTAAGTCCGGCGGACAGGGACACCGGGGAGCTGTTTTTT.

This clonotype was counted ten times or more. The CDR3 region has the DNA TGTGCCACCAGCACTCCAGGGGTTAATGAAAAACTGTTTTTT. It encodes CATSTPGVNEKLFF. V gene TRBV15 combines with J gene TRBJ1-4; TRBD1 might be the D (6 bases). With 4 bases removed from V and 4 bases from J, the gap between germline ends came to 10 bases. The CDR3 runs 14 residues. CDR1 is LNHNV and CDR2 is YYDKDF in the germline V gene (reference sequence).

The chain recombines TRBV2 with TRBJ2-1; D unclear. Germline-derived CDR1 and CDR2 are SNHLY and FYNNEI. Trimming removed 10 bases from V and 5 bases from J, with 33 bases in between. The CDR3 contains 19 residues. CDR3 region: CAICFLSYWGLAGNNEQFF. The CDR3 DNA reads as TGTGCCATCTGTTTCTTATCGTATTGGGGATTAGCCGGAAACAATGAGCAGTTCTTC.

This clonotype has a count of ten or more. The rearrangement uses TRBV25-1 and TRBJ1-2, with TRBD1 as a possible D gene (5 bases). The germline V gene has CDR1 MGHDK and CDR2 SYGVNS. Trimming pared 4 bases from V and 6 bases from J, leaving 6 bases between. The CDR3 runs 11 residues. The CDR3 here is CASSGGHGYTF. The CDR3 nucleotides are TGTGCCAGCAGTGGGGGACATGGCTACACCTTC.

This clonotype has at least ten counts. This chain uses TRBV18 with TRBJ1-5; D unresolved. The V end lost 3 bases, the J end lost 3 bases, and 12 bases lay between the germline ends. From germline, CDR1 is KGHSH and CDR2 LQKENI. The CDR3 has 15 residues. CDR3 protein: CASSPRGSDNQPQHF. CDR3 sequence (DNA): TGTGCCAGCTCACCCCGTGGCAGTGACAATCAGCCCCAGCATTTT.

The V gene is TRBV7-7, the J gene TRBJ2-1, with D perhaps TRBD2 (6 bases). This CDR3 has 14 residues. The V gene's germline CDR1 is SSHAT and CDR2 FNYEAQ (reference sequence). Trimming shortened V by 4 bases and J by 7 bases, and 14 bases separated the two germline ends. The CDR3 DNA is TGTGCCAGCAGCTCAAGACTAGGACAAAATGAGCAGTTCTTC. Its protein product is CASSSRLGQNEQFF.

The rearrangement joins TRBV7-9 to TRBJ2-7, with 8 nucleotides matching TRBD1. The V gene's germline CDR1 is SEHNR and CDR2 FQNEAQ (reference sequence). V lost 1 base, J lost 2 bases, and 1 base stayed unmatched. The CDR3 totals 14 residues. This chain's CDR3 is CASSLGGQAYEQYF. The CDR3, as DNA: TGTGCCAGCAGCTTAGGGGGACAGGCCTACGAGCAGTACTTC.

V usage is TRBV6-4 and J usage is TRBJ2-1; 9 bases are a match to TRBD2. This CDR3 contains 17 residues. V shed 8 bases, J shed 3 bases, and the junction held 14 bases outside the gene matches. From germline, CDR1 is MRHNA and CDR2 SNTAGT. For the CDR3, the DNA is TGTGCCAGCTCCCGCGGGACTAGCCTGGAGGGCTACAATGAGCAGTTCTTC. Translated: CASSRGTSLEGYNEQFF.

This clonotype was seen a handful of times. This chain joins TRBV12-3 or TRBV12-4 and TRBJ1-6, with TRBD1 matching over 11 bases. The CDR3 runs to 16 residues. V gave up 7 bases and J gave up 9 bases; unmatched junction bases: 11. The CDR3 here is CASTLDRGLASSPLHF. The DNA for the CDR3 is TGTGCCAGCACCCTGGACAGGGGGCTCGCGAGTTCACCCCTCCACTTT.

This clonotype was found a few times. The CDR3 sequence: CASSLDPGQVMRGYTF. The CDR3, as DNA: TGTGCCAGCAGCTTGGATCCAGGGCAGGTCATGAGGGGCTACACCTTC. V usage is TRBV5-4 and J usage is TRBJ1-2; D might be TRBD1 (5 bases). The germline V gene has CDR1 SGHNT and CDR2 YYREEE (reference sequence). V was clipped by 0 bases and J by 8 bases, with 20 bases between them. This CDR3 is 16 amino acids long.

This clonotype occurred many times. This chain connects TRBV5-1 to TRBJ1-6; 7 bases fit TRBD1. There are 15 residues in the CDR3. V lost 4 bases, J lost 7 bases, and 8 bases stayed unmatched. Germline V gene data show CDR1 as SGHRS and CDR2 as YFSETQ. Written as DNA, the CDR3 is TGCGCCAGCAGCCTACAGGGGATTCGCAATTCACCCCTCCACTTT. It yields the protein CASSLQGIRNSPLHF.

This clonotype was seen ten or more times. The chain employs TRBV6-1 and TRBJ2-1; 9 nucleotides agree with TRBD2. The V gene's germline CDR1 is MNHNS and CDR2 SASEGT. The ends lost 5 bases at V and 6 bases at J; junction bases unmatched: 8. The CDR3 has 15 residues. CDR3 loop: CASSLIAGVFNEQFF. CDR3 in DNA: TGTGCCAGCAGTCTGATAGCGGGGGTATTCAATGAGCAGTTCTTC.

Comment on this clonotype: A clone one base away is much larger, so this may be a read error. The CDR3 bases are TGTGCCAGCAGTTACCCGGGCAATCAGCCCCAGCATTTT. This gives the protein CASSYPGNQPQHF. The gene calls are TRBV6-2 or TRBV6-3 and TRBJ1-5; D call uncertain. The CDR3 runs to 13 residues. Trimming removed 2 bases at V and 2 bases at J, with 4 bases between. Per the germline V gene, CDR1 is MNHEY and CDR2 is SVGEGT.

This clonotype was recorded a few times. CDR3 nucleotides: TGCAGTGCTAGGAGAGAGGGTAATACAGATACGCAGTATTTT. Amino acids: CSARREGNTDTQYF. The chain joins TRBV20-1 to TRBJ2-3, with D possibly matching TRBD2 (5 bases). The CDR3 is 14 amino acids. Trimming pared 3 bases from V and 3 bases from J, leaving 13 bases between. CDR1 is DFQATT and CDR2 is SNEGSKA in the germline V gene (reference sequence).

This clonotype was seen more than once but under ten times. Written as DNA, the CDR3 is TGCAGTGCTGGTCTCGGGGCGAGTGAAAAACTGTTTTTT. Protein product: CSAGLGASEKLFF. The chain is built from TRBV20-1 and TRBJ1-4; a possible D gene is TRBD1 (5 bases). CDR1 DFQATT and CDR2 SNEGSKA come from the germline V gene (reference sequence). This CDR3 contains 13 residues. V lost 5 bases to trimming and J lost 7 bases, with 14 bases between them.

The chain links TRBV10-2 to TRBJ2-3; TRBD1 aligns across 8 bases. This CDR3 spans 15 amino acids. V shed 10 bases and J 9 bases; nucleotides not matched to a gene: 18. From germline, CDR1 is WSHSY and CDR2 SAAADI. The CDR3: CATGPGQGGWGTQYF. DNA for the CDR3: TGCGCCACCGGACCAGGACAGGGCGGTTGGGGGACGCAGTATTTT.

There are a few counts of this clonotype. The V gene is TRBV2, the J gene TRBJ2-3; tentative D call: TRBD2 (6 bases). There are 16 residues in the CDR3. The germline CDR1 and CDR2 sequences are SNHLY and FYNNEI. Between the trimmed V and J ends, which lost 3 bases and 6 bases, there was a span of 19 bases. The CDR3 reads CASSEHRDRAGDTQYF. The CDR3 coding sequence is TGTGCCAGCAGTGAGCACCGGGACCGCGCGGGGGATACGCAGTATTTT.

The sample holds many counts of this clonotype. The rearrangement joins TRBV3-1 to TRBJ2-1, with D unclear. Deletions cut 1 base from V and 6 bases from J, with 7 bases between. This CDR3 has 13 residues. CDR1 is LGHDT and CDR2 is YNNKEL in the germline V gene (reference sequence). CDR3 protein: CASSQAPFNEQFF. The CDR3 bases are TGTGCCAGCAGCCAAGCTCCTTTCAATGAGCAGTTCTTC.

This clonotype was seen at least ten times. The rearrangement joins TRBV5-1 to TRBJ2-7, with D possibly being TRBD2 (7 bases). The CDR3 length is 15 residues. Germline V gene data show CDR1 as SGHRS and CDR2 as YFSETQ. V lost 1 base, J lost 0 bases, and 11 bases lay in between. The CDR3 DNA reads as TGCGCCAGCAGCTTGATGGGGGGGGCCTCCTACGAGCAGTACTTC. It codes for CASSLMGGASYEQYF.

The V call is TRBV18, the J call TRBJ2-1; unclear D gene. V was cut by 4 bases and J by 0 bases, with 13 bases left in between. This CDR3 contains 16 residues. CDR1 is KGHSH, CDR2 LQKENI, per germline. The CDR3 region has the DNA TGTGCCAGCTCACATTCGGACGCTAGCTCCTACAATGAGCAGTTCTTC. Its translation: CASSHSDASSYNEQFF.